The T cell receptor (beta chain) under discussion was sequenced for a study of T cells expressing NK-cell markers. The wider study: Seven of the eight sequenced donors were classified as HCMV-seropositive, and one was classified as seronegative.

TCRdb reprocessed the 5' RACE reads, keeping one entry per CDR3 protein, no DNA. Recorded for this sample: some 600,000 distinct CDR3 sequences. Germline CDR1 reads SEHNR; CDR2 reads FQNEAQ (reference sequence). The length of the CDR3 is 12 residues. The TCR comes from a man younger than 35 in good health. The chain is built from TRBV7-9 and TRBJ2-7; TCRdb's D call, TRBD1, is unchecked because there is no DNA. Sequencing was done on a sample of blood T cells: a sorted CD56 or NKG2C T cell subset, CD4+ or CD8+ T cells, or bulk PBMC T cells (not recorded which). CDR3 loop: CASSPGEDNQYF.